This T cell receptor (beta chain) was recovered during a study of PD-L1 blockade in urothelial cancer. Study-wide context: T cell content in blood samples showed a median of around 140,000.

With regard to this clone: Its antigen remains unknown. One end of the junction varies from germline; a read error may be responsible.

Study-wide points: Expansion of tumor-associated blood clones at 3 weeks was greater in durable-benefit patients.

Synthetic TCR analog templates were added to each PCR reaction. Libraries were prepared by immunoSEQ multiplex PCR; TCRdb keeps only in-frame clonotypes and omits some of them. The sample holds under 40,000 clones, roughly 90% seen once. CDR3 length: 16 amino acids. Germline lookup yields CDR1 SGHTA and CDR2 FQGTGA. This chain joins TRBV7-3 and TRBJ2-2; 13 bases match TRBD2. The sequences come from PBMCs, collected around atezolizumab (anti-PD-L1) treatment. This sequence was found in a man aged 70 or older with urothelial cancer. The CDR3 region is CASSLGTSGNPGELFF. CDR3 coding DNA: TGTGCCAGCAGCCTCGGGACTAGCGGGAACCCCGGGGAGCTGTTTTTT.